This T cell receptor beta chain was identified in a study of blood T cells in healthy people across ages. Study in general: About one barcoded TCR beta cDNA was captured per two T cells. Study-level results: There were more naive CD4+ cells and higher diversity in long-lived donors than in aged donors.

This clonotype was counted between two and nine times. What it recognizes is unknown. It may be a read error: a sequence one base away is much more abundant. The second PCR ran about 6 to 11 cycles with a sample-barcoded 5' primer and J-beta primers. Using its own MiXCR run on the 5' RACE reads, TCRdb lists one record per CDR3 protein. The table lists hundreds of thousands of distinct CDR3 sequences, about 28% of them singletons. The CDR3 is 17 amino acids. Trimming left V 4 bases short and J 7 bases short, with 27 bases between. Germline CDR1 reads SGHRS; CDR2 reads YFSETQ. What was sequenced was blood. This receptor was obtained from a woman at least 80 years old in good health. J is TRBJ2-7 and V is TRBV5-1, with D possibly being TRBD2 (5 bases). The CDR3 protein is CASSPRGGILSYNEQYF. The CDR3 region has the DNA TGCGCCAGCAGCCCCCGCGGAGGCATACTCTCCTACAATGAGCAGTACTTC.